The entry that follows covers one T cell receptor beta chain sequence. From germline, CDR1 is LGHNA and CDR2 YSLEER. The CDR3 has 14 residues. V was trimmed by 0 bases and J by 2 bases, leaving 7 bases between them. The data stem from a study of blood T cell repertoires in COVID-19. Clones were sequenced by immunoSEQ multiplex PCR, and TCRdb holds only the in-frame ones, with some missing. The data contain 150,000 to 200,000 clones, approximately 80% of them singletons. The sequencing input was peripheral blood. This receptor was obtained from an elderly woman with active or convalescent COVID-19. The chain has TRBV4-3 and TRBJ1-2; D is uncertain. Here the CDR3 reads CASSQDNGNYGYTF. In nucleotides, the CDR3 is TGCGCCAGCAGCCAAGATAACGGGAACTATGGCTACACCTTC.